The present T cell receptor (beta chain) was sequenced within a study of blood T cell repertoires in COVID-19. Study context: COVID-19 samples, acute and convalescent, were from the United States, Italy and Spain.

The data were produced by immunoSEQ multiplex PCR, yet TCRdb's version contains in-frame clones alone and is incomplete. Here the sample spans about 130,000 clones, around 86% being singletons. Donors were grouped by their self-reported clinical history. The V segment lost 6 bases and the J segment 3 bases; nucleotides outside the gene matches: 6. Looked up from germline, CDR1 is SNHLY and CDR2 is FYNNEI. This CDR3 has 15 residues. This TCR was sampled from a man aged 25-45 years who had recovered from COVID-19. The chain is built from TRBV2 and TRBJ2-7; TRBD2 matches at 12 bases. Material: PBMCs or T cells enriched from blood (not recorded which). The CDR3 here is CASRGSSGRVYEQYF. The DNA of the CDR3 is TGTGCCAGCAGAGGGTCTAGCGGGAGGGTCTACGAGCAGTACTTC.